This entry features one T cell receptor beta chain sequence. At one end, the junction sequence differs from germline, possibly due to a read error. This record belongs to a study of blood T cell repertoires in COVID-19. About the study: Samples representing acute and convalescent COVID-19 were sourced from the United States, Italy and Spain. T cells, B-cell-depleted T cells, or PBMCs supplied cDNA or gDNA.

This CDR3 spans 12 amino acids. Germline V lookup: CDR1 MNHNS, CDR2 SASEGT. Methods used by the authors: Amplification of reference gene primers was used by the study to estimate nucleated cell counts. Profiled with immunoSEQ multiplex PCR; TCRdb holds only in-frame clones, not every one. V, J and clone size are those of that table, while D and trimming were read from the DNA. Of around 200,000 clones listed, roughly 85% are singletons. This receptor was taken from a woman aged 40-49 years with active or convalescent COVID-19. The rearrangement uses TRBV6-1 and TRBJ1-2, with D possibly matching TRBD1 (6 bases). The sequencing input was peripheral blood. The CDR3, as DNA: TGTGCCAGCGGTGACAGGAACTATGGCTACACCTTC. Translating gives CASGDRNYGYTF.